These T cell receptor beta chains were read from a single sample in a study of vaccination effects on CD4 cells after COVID-19. No antigen has been assigned to these receptors. TCRdb's table, derived via immunoSEQ multiplex PCR, lists solely in-frame clones and lacks some. The sample shows 50,000 to 65,000 clones, about three quarters of them seen only once. Sequencing was performed on CD4+ T cells from PBMCs cultured with HCoV-229E spike peptides, taken after COVID-19 vaccination. These TCRs come from a human donor who received a COVID-19 vaccine. The CDR3 runs from the conserved cysteine through the conserved F or W. D genes are given only for firm matches. A row's size may be missing; if present it is once, few, many or a size class.

d_call,j_call,v_call,clone_size,cdr3_nt,cdr3_aa
TRBD1,TRBJ1-6,TRBV9,NA,TGTGCCAGCAGCCCCCGGGACAGGGGTACTAGTTCACCCCTCCACTTT,CASSPRDRGTSSPLHF
TRBD1,TRBJ1-2,TRBV19,NA,TGTGCCAGTAGTATCCTGGGGACAGATTACTATGGCTACACCTTC,CASSILGTDYYGYTF
TRBD1,TRBJ1-4,TRBV5-1,NA,TGCGCCAGCAGCCCGGGACAGGGGCATGAAAAACTGTTTTTT,CASSPGQGHEKLFF
TRBD1,TRBJ1-2,TRBV29-1,NA,TGCAGCGCCTCAAAGGGGACAGCCCTCTATGGCTACACCTTC,CSASKGTALYGYTF
NA,TRBJ2-2,TRBV19,NA,TGTGCCAGTAGTTTAGGGGGGGGTAGAAGCGGGGAGCTGTTTTTT,CASSLGGGRSGELFF
NA,TRBJ2-2,TRBV5-1,few,TGCGCCAGCAGCCCGGGACTGACCACCGGGGAGCTGTTTTTT,CASSPGLTTGELFF
NA,TRBJ2-2,TRBV27,NA,TGTGCCAGCAGCCTCCTGGCCCGGTGGGCCGGGGAGCTGTTTTTT,CASSLLARWAGELFF
NA,TRBJ1-1,TRBV18,few,TGTGCCAGCTCACCACCGTCCAGGGTAACTGAAGCTTTCTTT,CASSPPSRVTEAFF
NA,TRBJ1-2,TRBV6-2/TRBV6-3,NA,TGTGCCAGCAGTTACTCGCGGCAGTCGGGTGGCTACACCTTC,CASSYSRQSGGYTF
NA,TRBJ1-5,TRBV29-1,NA,TGCAGCGTGGCAGACGGACTATTGGGCAATCAGCCCCAGCATTTT,CSVADGLLGNQPQHF
NA,TRBJ1-3,TRBV30,NA,TGTGCCTGGAGTGTTCTTGGTATTTTCGGCTTGGCTGGAAACACCATATATTTT,CAWSVLGIFGLAGNTIYF
NA,TRBJ2-2,TRBV24-1,NA,TGTGCCACCAGTGATTTGCGGGACATCCTCGCGGGCACCGGGGAGCTGTTTTTT,CATSDLRDILAGTGELFF
TRBD2,TRBJ2-5,TRBV18,NA,TGTGCCAGCTCACCCCAGCGGGGGGACCAAGAGACCCAGTACTTC,CASSPQRGDQETQYF
NA,TRBJ2-2,TRBV7-9,NA,TGTGCCAGCAGCTTAAGTGGCAGGGGCATTAGCAACACCGGGGAGCTGTTTTTT,CASSLSGRGISNTGELFF
NA,TRBJ1-2,TRBV2,NA,TGTGCCAGCCGGTCAGAGGGGATCGCTAACTATGGCTACACCTTC,CASRSEGIANYGYTF
NA,TRBJ2-1,TRBV3-1/TRBV3-2,NA,TGTGCCAGCAGCCAAGTGGGGTACCCCAAGGGGAATGAGCAGTTCTTC,CASSQVGYPKGNEQFF
TRBD2,TRBJ2-3,TRBV7-9,NA,TGTGCCAGCAGCAAACGGACTAGCGGGAGGACAGATACAGATACGCAGTATTTT,CASSKRTSGRTDTDTQYF
TRBD2,TRBJ2-1,TRBV9,NA,TGTGCCAGCAGCAACTGGACTAGCGGATCCTACAATGAGCAGTTCTTC,CASSNWTSGSYNEQFF
NA,TRBJ2-4,TRBV6-1,once,TGTGCCAGCAGTGAAAGGGGGATCGGCAAAAACATTCAGTACTTC,CASSERGIGKNIQYF
TRBD2,TRBJ2-3,TRBV2,NA,TGTGCCAGCAGTGATGGGATATCGGGGGGGCGTGGCACAGATACGCAGTATTTT,CASSDGISGGRGTDTQYF
NA,TRBJ2-2,TRBV14,NA,TGTGCCAGCAGCCAAGAAGGATATTTGCCGACCGGGGAGCTGTTTTTT,CASSQEGYLPTGELFF
TRBD1,TRBJ1-5,TRBV4-1,few,TGCGCCAGCAGCCCCGACAGGGCCCCTCAGCCCCAGCATTTT,CASSPDRAPQPQHF
TRBD1,TRBJ2-2,TRBV2,NA,TGTGCCAGCAGTCGACAGGGGAACACCGGAGAGCTGTTTTTT,CASSRQGNTGELFF
NA,TRBJ1-1,TRBV5-1,NA,TGCGCCAGCAGCACCGGGACGGGGAACACTGAAGCTTTCTTT,CASSTGTGNTEAFF
TRBD1,TRBJ2-5,TRBV6-5,once,TGTGCCAGCAGAAGGACAGGTGGAAAAGAGACCCAGTACTTC,CASRRTGGKETQYF
TRBD1,TRBJ2-5,TRBV3-1/TRBV3-2,NA,TGTGCCAGCAGCCACCTGACAGGGGGAGGAGAGACCCAGTACTTC,CASSHLTGGGETQYF
NA,TRBJ1-1,TRBV9,few,TGTGCCAGCAGCTCCCAACCAGCTAACACTGAAGCTTTCTTT,CASSSQPANTEAFF
TRBD1,TRBJ2-5,TRBV5-1,NA,TGCGCCAGCAGCCCCCGACGACAGGGGAGAGAGACCCAGTACTTC,CASSPRRQGRETQYF
NA,TRBJ2-2,TRBV2,NA,TGTGCCAGCCAAAGAGATGCCGCGAACACCGGGGAGCTGTTTTTT,CASQRDAANTGELFF
NA,TRBJ2-5,TRBV5-1,few,TGCGCCAGCAGCTTGGAAGGGGCGCGGTACCAAGAGACCCAGTACTTC,CASSLEGARYQETQYF
NA,TRBJ1-4,TRBV29-1,NA,TGCAGCGGATGGTTTAGAGCGACGGAAAAACTGTTTTTT,CSGWFRATEKLFF
NA,TRBJ2-3,TRBV25-1,NA,TGTGCCAGCAGTGATCCAGGGCGCCGCACAGATACGCAGTATTTT,CASSDPGRRTDTQYF